The 29 T cell receptor beta chains below come from one sample, sequenced in a study of blood T cell repertoires in COVID-19. Repertoires were generated with immunoSEQ multiplex PCR, while TCRdb's copy carries only in-frame clones and drops some. The profile shows approximately 190,000 clones, around four fifths of them singletons. Material for sequencing was peripheral blood. The receptors shown here come from a man younger than 40 with active or convalescent COVID-19.

The CDR3 sequence is CASSLTANQPQHF. CDR3 bases: TGTGCCAGCAGCTTGACAGCGAATCAGCCCCAGCATTTT. V and J are TRBV7-2 and TRBJ1-5, with D maybe TRBD1 (5 bases). V was clipped by 3 bases and J by 4 bases, with 7 bases between them. CDR1 SGHTA and CDR2 FQGNSA come from the germline V gene. CDR3 length equals 13 residues.

This chain connects TRBV6-5 to TRBJ1-1, with D perhaps TRBD1 (6 bases). This CDR3 is built from 15 residues. The V gene's germline CDR1 is MNHEY and CDR2 SVGAGI. Trimming pared 7 bases from V and 0 bases from J, leaving 15 bases between. This CDR3 reads CASILAGTLNTEAFF. Written as DNA, the CDR3 is TGTGCCAGCATCCTAGCCGGGACACTGAACACTGAAGCTTTCTTT.

The V call is TRBV5-1, the J call TRBJ2-7; 8 bases are a match to TRBD1. The CDR3 runs 14 residues. Trimming at V came to 4 bases and at J to 6 bases, leaving 9 bases not matched to a gene. Germline lookup yields CDR1 SGHRS and CDR2 YFSETQ. CDR3 sequence: CASSPWTGTREQYV. CDR3 DNA: TGCGCCAGCAGCCCTTGGACAGGGACGCGCGAGCAGTACGTC.

In its sample, this clone was seen once. V usage is TRBV4-1 and J usage is TRBJ2-2; D might be TRBD1 (6 bases). The CDR3 contains 14 residues. V lost 4 bases to trimming and J lost 3 bases, with 9 bases between them. Germline V lookup: CDR1 MGHRA, CDR2 YSYEKL. The CDR3 loop reads CASSLRTDTGELFF. The CDR3 region has the DNA TGCGCCAGCAGCCTACGGACAGACACCGGGGAGCTGTTTTTT.

This chain links TRBV2 with TRBJ1-4, with 8 positions matching TRBD1. CDR1 and CDR2 (germline): SNHLY, FYNNEI. This CDR3 spans 14 amino acids. The V gene end was trimmed by 6 bases and the J gene end by 8 bases; junction bases not matched to a gene: 8. CDR3: CASRRTGTTEKLFF. CDR3 coding DNA: TGTGCCAGCAGGCGGACAGGGACGACGGAAAAACTGTTTTTT.

The rearrangement joins TRBV7-8 to TRBJ2-6; D possibly corresponds to TRBD1 (6 bases). Trimming took 1 base from V and 2 from J, leaving 15 bases between them. Germline V gene sequence: CDR1 SGHVS, CDR2 FQNEAQ. The CDR3 runs to 18 residues. CDR3 loop: CASSLVGKRTAGANVLTF. The CDR3 nucleotides read TGTGCCAGCAGCTTAGTGGGGAAAAGGACAGCTGGGGCCAACGTCCTGACTTTC.

The chain is built from TRBV28 and TRBJ2-7, with 9 positions matching TRBD1. After removal of 6 bases from V and 5 bases from J, the junction contained 5 bases not matched to a gene. The CDR3 length is 13 residues. CDR1 is MDHEN and CDR2 is SYDVKM in the germline V gene. The CDR3 DNA reads TGTGCCAGCAGGGGGGACAGGGTCGACGAGCAGTACGTC. Encoded protein: CASRGDRVDEQYV.

The V and J genes are TRBV28 and TRBJ2-7, with 7 bases fitting TRBD1. J lost 1 base, V lost 5 bases, and 8 bases had no gene match. The CDR3 totals 15 residues. Germline V gene lookup returns CDR1 MDHEN and CDR2 SYDVKM. This CDR3 reads CASSPTYRGSYEQYV. In DNA form, the CDR3 reads TGTGCCAGCAGTCCGACCTACAGGGGTTCCTACGAGCAGTACGTC.

The chain is built from TRBV7-9 and TRBJ2-1, with a tentative D call TRBD2 (6 bases). V lost 6 bases to trimming and J lost 2 bases, with 11 bases between them. CDR1 SEHNR and CDR2 FQNEAQ come from the germline V gene (reference sequence). CDR3 size: 14 residues. The CDR3 loop is CASRRGGTYNEQFF. CDR3 nucleotide sequence: TGTGCCAGCAGAAGGGGAGGCACCTACAATGAGCAGTTCTTC.

This chain joins TRBV18 and TRBJ1-5; TRBD1 matches at 7 bases. The CDR3 has 15 residues. Losses at the gene ends were 6 bases for V and 5 bases for J; bases not matched to a gene: 10. The germline V gene encodes CDR1 KGHSH and CDR2 LQKENI. CDR3 amino acids: CASSDDRDSHQPQHF. The DNA of the CDR3 is TGTGCCAGCTCGGACGACAGGGACTCGCATCAGCCCCAGCATTTT.

The genes are TRBV18 and TRBJ1-5; D is ambiguous. The CDR3 loop spans 14 amino acids. The V gene's germline CDR1 is KGHSH and CDR2 LQKENI. V was cut by 4 bases and J by 3 bases, with 10 bases left in between. CDR3 protein: CASSQEMNNQPQHF. The CDR3, as DNA: TGTGCCAGCTCACAGGAGATGAACAATCAGCCCCAGCATTTT.

V gene TRBV6-5 combines with J gene TRBJ1-1; 8 bases align to TRBD1. The germline gives CDR1 MNHEY, CDR2 SVGAGI. The CDR3 has 13 amino acids. V gave up 7 bases and J gave up 3 bases; unmatched junction bases: 4. For the CDR3, the DNA is TGTGCCAGCATGTCAGGGGGCCACACTGAAGCTTTCTTT. As protein: CASMSGGHTEAFF.

The rearrangement joins TRBV21-1 to TRBJ1-2. TRBV21-1 is designated a pseudogene. There are 15 residues in the CDR3. DNA of the CDR3: TGTGCCAGCAGCAAAGCGACCCTAGCAGAGGGTGGCTACACCTTC. It is translated as CASSKATLAEGGYTF.

This sequence joins TRBV6-5 and TRBJ1-1; a weak D match, TRBD1 (6 bases). Trimming took 8 bases from V and 9 from J, leaving 13 bases between them. The CDR3 is 11 amino acids. Germline V gives CDR1 MNHEY, CDR2 SVGAGI. CDR3 sequence reads: CASVDRDKAFF. CDR3 bases: TGTGCCAGCGTAGACCGGGACAAAGCTTTCTTT.

This clone was observed a single time. V gene TRBV6-5 combines with J gene TRBJ1-3, with TRBD1 as a possible D gene (6 bases). The germline V and J ends were trimmed by 8 bases and 3 bases, with 14 bases remaining between them. The CDR3 covers 14 residues. Per germline, CDR1 MNHEY and CDR2 SVGAGI. Written as DNA, the CDR3 is TGTGCCAGCTGCGCAGGGGTAGGTGGAAACACCATATATTTT. As protein: CASCAGVGGNTIYF.

The chain joins TRBV3-1 (or the pseudogene TRBV3-2) to TRBJ1-2, with D unclear. Germline V gene lookup returns CDR1 LGHDT and CDR2 YNNKEL (reference sequence). The CDR3 sequence is 13 residues long. V lost 4 bases and J lost 2, with 8 bases in between. CDR3 bases: TGTGCCAGCAGCCCCGACGGGAACTATGGCTACACCTTC. Its translation is CASSPDGNYGYTF.

J is TRBJ1-1 and V is TRBV4-3; 7 bases match TRBD1. This CDR3 has 15 residues. V gave up 1 base and J gave up 1 base; unmatched junction bases: 3. Germline V gene lookup returns CDR1 LGHNA and CDR2 YSLEER. The CDR3 sequence: CASSQGDSGNTEAFF. For the CDR3, the DNA is TGCGCCAGCAGCCAAGGGGACAGTGGGAACACTGAAGCTTTCTTT.

The chain couples TRBV7-9 to TRBJ1-2, with D perhaps matching TRBD1 (6 bases). V dropped 8 bases and J dropped 6 bases, with 16 bases sitting between them. This CDR3 is built from 13 residues. Germline lookup yields CDR1 SEHNR and CDR2 FQNEAQ (reference sequence). The CDR3 sequence: CASEGERLDGYTF. The CDR3 DNA sequence: TGTGCCAGCGAGGGGGAGCGCTTGGATGGCTACACCTTC.

V gene TRBV6-5 combines with J gene TRBJ2-3, with 13 bases identical to TRBD2. With 8 bases clipped from V and 4 bases from J, the junction kept 6 bases outside the gene matches. Germline lookup yields CDR1 MNHEY and CDR2 SVGAGI. The CDR3 has 15 amino acids. The CDR3 sequence is CASGGGLAGADTQYF. The CDR3, as DNA: TGTGCCAGCGGCGGCGGACTAGCGGGAGCAGATACGCAGTATTTT.

This chain connects TRBV19 to TRBJ2-3; 7 bases are a match to TRBD2. V lost 6 bases, J lost 4 bases, and 10 bases stayed unmatched. The CDR3 is made up of 15 amino acids. Germline-derived CDR1 and CDR2 are LNHDA and SQIVND (reference sequence). This CDR3 is CASRGGALASDTQYF. CDR3 DNA sequence: TGTGCCAGTAGGGGAGGGGCTCTAGCCTCAGATACGCAGTATTTT.

The V call is TRBV10-1, the J call TRBJ2-3, with 7 bases aligning to TRBD2. J lost 0 bases, V lost 9 bases, and 6 bases had no gene match. Germline-derived CDR1 and CDR2 are WNHNN and SYGVQD (reference sequence). The CDR3 sequence is 14 residues long. The DNA of the CDR3 is TGCGCCAGTTCGGGCGGGGGTAGCACAGATACGCAGTATTTT. Amino acids: CASSGGGSTDTQYF.

This chain connects TRBV18 to TRBJ2-7; 9 bases are a match to TRBD1. The CDR3 runs to 14 residues. Trimming took 3 bases from V and 3 from J; bases not matched to a gene: 3. In germline, CDR1 is KGHSH, CDR2 LQKENI. Here the CDR3 DNA reads TGTGCCAGCTCACCGGGACAGGGAGACTACGAGCAGTACGTC. Translated: CASSPGQGDYEQYV.

The chain recombines TRBV5-1 with TRBJ2-3, with 8 positions matching TRBD2. The junction had 1 base not matched to a gene; V was cut back by 5 bases and J by 2 bases. Germline CDR1 reads SGHRS; CDR2 reads YFSETQ. The CDR3 contains 13 residues. The CDR3 region is CASSSGTTDTQYF. As DNA, the CDR3 is TGCGCCAGCAGTAGCGGGACCACAGATACGCAGTATTTT.

In this sample, this clone turned up a few times. This chain connects TRBV2 to TRBJ2-5, with D hard to call. The V and J ends lost 6 bases and 4 bases respectively, with 9 bases between them. CDR3 length equals 12 residues. Per germline, CDR1 SNHLY and CDR2 FYNNEI. The CDR3 DNA follows: TGTGCCAGCAGGGCCCTTATAGAGACCCAGTACTTC. Protein: CASRALIETQYF.

The chain is built from TRBV18 and TRBJ2-1, with TRBD2 matching 7 bases. The CDR3 length is 14 residues. Germline assignment: CDR1 KGHSH and CDR2 LQKENI. The junction had 5 bases not matched to a gene; V was cut back by 3 bases and J by 6 bases. For the CDR3, the DNA is TGTGCCAGCTCACCGGCTAGCGGATCCAATGAGCAGTTCTTC. It translates to CASSPASGSNEQFF.

The chain couples TRBV1 to TRBJ2-7; TRBD2 is taken as the D call from the table, unchecked against the DNA. TRBV1 is assigned pseudogene status. This CDR3 contains 16 residues. The CDR3 sequence is CTSRTYTTLSSYEQYV. CDR3 DNA: TGCACCAGCAGGACCTATACTACTCTAAGCTCCTACGAGCAGTACGTC.

The rearrangement uses TRBV5-1 and TRBJ2-3; the match to TRBD1 covers 9 bases. Germline assignment: CDR1 SGHRS and CDR2 YFSETQ. The CDR3 loop spans 16 amino acids. Trimming at V came to 8 bases and at J to 6 bases, leaving 16 bases not matched to a gene. The CDR3 region is CARGDRADSRPDTQYF. Written as DNA, the CDR3 is TGCGCCAGAGGGGACAGGGCAGATTCCCGTCCGGATACGCAGTATTTT.

V usage is TRBV23-1 and J usage is TRBJ1-4, with a possible D match to TRBD1 (5 bases). TRBV23-1 is recorded as an ORF, its role being uncertain. Trimming cost V 8 bases and J 0 bases, with 22 bases left between them. The CDR3 loop spans 18 amino acids. The CDR3 DNA reads TGCGCCAGCCTCCAATGGGCGCGGGGGGTTGCAACTAATGAAAAACTGTTTTTT. It codes for CASLQWARGVATNEKLFF.

V is TRBV27 and J is TRBJ1-5; 12 bases match TRBD1. Germline trimming cut 4 bases from V and 7 bases from J; bases unmatched to any gene: 5. The CDR3 runs to 15 residues. CDR1 is MNHEY and CDR2 is SMNVEV in the germline V gene (reference sequence). In DNA, the CDR3 is TGTGCCAGCAGTTCAGGGACAGGGGGCGGGCAGCCCCAGCATTTT. Its protein is CASSSGTGGGQPQHF.